What follows is one T cell receptor (beta chain) and its context. The data were taken from a study of shared clonotypes between healthy human individuals. Whole-study context: CD4 naive cells filled three plates per donor, CD4 memory three, CD8 naive two and CD8 memory one.

Clones were read by immunoSEQ multiplex PCR, and TCRdb kept only the in-frame ones, dropping some. The sample records some 2,500,000 clones, 80% to 95% being singletons. V lost 3 bases to trimming and J lost 0 bases; unmatched junction nucleotides: 15. CDR3 length: 19 amino acids. Germline V gene sequence: CDR1 LNHNV, CDR2 YYDKDF (reference sequence). This clonotype originated in a man between 18 and 29 years old in good health. Some clones in this sample may be carry-over from other donors' samples. Sequencing was performed on naive CD4+ T cells from PBMCs. The subset is: CD45RA+ positively selected. V gene TRBV15 combines with J gene TRBJ2-3, with 7 bases identical to TRBD2. The CDR3 sequence: CATSSPLGGGILSTDTQYF. DNA for the CDR3: TGTGCCACCAGCAGTCCCTTGGGGGGAGGGATCCTTAGCACAGATACGCAGTATTTT. Combining the CDR3 with reference TRBV15 and TRBJ2-3 gives the whole variable domain DAMVIQNPRYQVTQFGKPVTLSCSQTLNHNVMYWYQQKSSQAPKLLFHYYDKDFNNEADTPDNFQSRRPNTSFCFLDIRSPGLGDTAMYLCATSSPLGGGILSTDTQYFGPGTRLTVL.